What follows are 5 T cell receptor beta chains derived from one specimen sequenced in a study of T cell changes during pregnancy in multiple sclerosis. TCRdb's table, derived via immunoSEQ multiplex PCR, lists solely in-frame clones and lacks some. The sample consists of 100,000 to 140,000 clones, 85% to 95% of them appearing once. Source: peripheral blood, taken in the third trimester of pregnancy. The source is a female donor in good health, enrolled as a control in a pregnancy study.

CDR3 coding DNA: TGCGCCAGCAGCCACGGACTAGCGGGGGCCTCCACAGATACGCAGTATTTT. Its protein product is CASSHGLAGASTDTQYF. This rearrangement joins TRBV5-1 to TRBJ2-3; 13 bases fit TRBD2. Per the germline V gene, CDR1 is SGHRS and CDR2 is YFSETQ. V gave up 4 bases and J gave up 2 bases; unmatched junction bases: 7. This CDR3 comprises 17 residues.

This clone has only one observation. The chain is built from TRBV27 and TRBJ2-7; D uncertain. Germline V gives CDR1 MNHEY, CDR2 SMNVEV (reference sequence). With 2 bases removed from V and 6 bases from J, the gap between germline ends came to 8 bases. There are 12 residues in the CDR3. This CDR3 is CASSLVRGEQYF. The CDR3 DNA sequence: TGTGCCAGCAGTTTAGTCCGAGGCGAGCAGTACTTC.

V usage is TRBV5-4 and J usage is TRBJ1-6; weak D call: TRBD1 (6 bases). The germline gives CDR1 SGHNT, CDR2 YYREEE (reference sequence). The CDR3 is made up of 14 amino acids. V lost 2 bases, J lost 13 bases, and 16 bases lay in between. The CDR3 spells CASSFPGAAVPLHF. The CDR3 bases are TGTGCCAGCAGCTTTCCAGGGGCCGCGGTTCCCCTCCACTTT.

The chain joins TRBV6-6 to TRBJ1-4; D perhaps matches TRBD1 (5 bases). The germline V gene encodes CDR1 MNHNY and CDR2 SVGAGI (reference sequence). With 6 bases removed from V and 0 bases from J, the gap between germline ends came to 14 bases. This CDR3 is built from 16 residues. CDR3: CASSREGVATNEKLFF. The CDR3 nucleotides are TGTGCCAGCAGCCGCGAAGGGGTTGCAACTAATGAAAAACTGTTTTTT.

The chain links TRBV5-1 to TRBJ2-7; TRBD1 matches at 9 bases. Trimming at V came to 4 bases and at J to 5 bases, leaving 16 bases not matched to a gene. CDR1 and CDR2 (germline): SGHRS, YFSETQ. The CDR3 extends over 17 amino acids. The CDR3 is CASSLPSTGTGMNEQYF. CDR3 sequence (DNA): TGCGCCAGCAGCCTACCCAGCACCGGGACAGGGATGAACGAGCAGTACTTC.